Each of the 28 T cell receptor beta chains below was sequenced from the same sample in a study of low-dose radiotherapy and immunotherapy resistance in tumors. TRAV- and TRBV-specific primers, spanning alpha and beta chains, primed first-strand cDNA. The authors ran 15 to 25 PCR cycles to amplify TCRs with a constant-region primer and V-primer adapter. TCRdb re-analysed the reads in MiXCR, keeping a single row per CDR3 protein. The sample comprises some 100,000 distinct CDR3 sequences, 20% of which are singletons, and more than 10% rests with the top ten. The time point is: after trial treatment. Treatment of the sample: LDRT plus nivolumab, ipilimumab, low-dose cyclophosphamide and aspirin (RACIN trial). The starting material was PBMCs, obtained after low-dose radiotherapy plus immunotherapy. These receptors were collected from a female donor with ovarian cancer.

The sample holds many counts of this clonotype. The chain recombines TRBV19 with TRBJ2-3; D gene unclear. Germline values: CDR1 LNHDA, CDR2 SQIVND (reference sequence). V lost 3 bases and J 6 bases, leaving 10 bases between the germline ends. The CDR3 covers 13 residues. The CDR3 sequence: CASSIAIRDTQYF. The CDR3 DNA is TGTGCCAGTAGTATCGCCATTCGGGATACGCAGTATTTT.

As for this clonotype: This likely traces to a read error, being one base from a far larger clone. The rearrangement links TRBV6-8 to TRBJ1-5, with a tentative D call TRBD1 (5 bases). The CDR3 totals 20 residues. The ends were cut back, 5 bases at V and 0 bases at J, with 26 bases in the middle. The germline V gene has CDR1 MNHGY and CDR2 SAAAGT. CDR3 region: CASSNAYGTSPAYSNQPQHF. In nucleotides, the CDR3 is TGTGCCAGCAGTAACGCCTACGGGACGTCCCCCGCCTATAGCAATCAGCCCCAGCATTTT.

In its sample, this clonotype was seen a few times. The rearrangement links TRBV11-2 to TRBJ2-2; 9 positions match TRBD1. The germline V gene encodes CDR1 SGHAT and CDR2 FQNNGV. Losses at the gene ends were 5 bases for V and 4 bases for J; bases not matched to a gene: 8. CDR3 length: 16 amino acids. In nucleotides, the CDR3 is TGTGCCAGCAGCCCTCTCACAGGGGGCGCCACCGGGGAGCTGTTTTTT. Its translation is CASSPLTGGATGELFF.

This clonotype was detected ten times or more. The chain carries TRBV27 and TRBJ2-1; 12 positions agree with TRBD2. The CDR3 is made up of 20 amino acids. J lost 8 bases, V lost 0 bases, and 17 bases had no gene match. Per germline, CDR1 MNHEY and CDR2 SMNVEV (reference sequence). CDR3: CASSLSFRLAGALSRDEQFF. The DNA of the CDR3 is TGTGCCAGCAGTTTATCTTTCAGACTAGCGGGGGCCCTAAGTCGCGATGAGCAGTTCTTC.

This clonotype was counted many times. The chain joins TRBV5-1 to TRBJ1-1; weak D call: TRBD1 (5 bases). V lost 7 bases to trimming and J lost 5 bases, with 18 bases between them. The CDR3 spans 14 residues. The germline V gene has CDR1 SGHRS and CDR2 YFSETQ. For the CDR3, the DNA is TGCGCCAGCGTCGTTACGGGGGGTGGAACTGAAGCTTTCTTT. Translation: CASVVTGGGTEAFF.

This clonotype has a count of ten or more. This sequence joins TRBV14 and TRBJ1-5; D is uncertain. Trimming left V 1 base short and J 7 bases short, with 8 bases between. This CDR3 spans 13 amino acids. Per the germline V gene, CDR1 is SGHDN and CDR2 is FVKESK. The DNA for the CDR3 is TGTGCCAGCAGCCAAGGGGAAAGGCAGCCCCAGCATTTT. Translated, it gives CASSQGERQPQHF.

This sequence joins TRBV11-3 and TRBJ2-3; 9 bases are shared with TRBD2. V shed 5 bases, J shed 2 bases, and the junction held 5 bases outside the gene matches. Germline CDR1 SGHNT, CDR2 YENEEA. The CDR3 covers 15 residues. CDR3 sequence reads: CASSISGGYTDTQYF. In DNA form, the CDR3 reads TGTGCCAGCAGCATCAGCGGGGGGTACACAGATACGCAGTATTTT.

Many counts were recorded for this clonotype. This chain links TRBV11-2 with TRBJ2-7; 11 bases are a match to TRBD2. Germline V gene lookup returns CDR1 SGHAT and CDR2 FQNNGV. J was trimmed by 2 bases and V by 3 bases; bases with no gene match: 3. The CDR3 is 15 residues long. The CDR3 coding sequence is TGTGCCAGCAGCTTGGGACTAGCGGAAGCCTACGAGCAGTACTTC. Translating gives CASSLGLAEAYEQYF.

This clonotype was observed at least ten times. CDR3 sequence (DNA): TGTGCCAGCAGCACTTTGGGGGGCACCGGGGAGCTGTTTTTT. It yields the protein CASSTLGGTGELFF. The J gene is TRBJ2-2, the V gene TRBV9, with a tentative D call TRBD2 (6 bases). CDR1 and CDR2 from the germline V gene are SGDLS and YYNGEE. Trimming pared 4 bases from V and 4 bases from J, leaving 11 bases between. This CDR3 has 14 residues.

The table lists this clonotype with many counts. The chain has TRBV5-5 and TRBJ1-5; 9 bases line up with TRBD1. Germline V gene lookup returns CDR1 SGHKS and CDR2 YYEKEE (reference sequence). Trimming removed 4 bases from V and 0 bases from J; junction bases left unmatched: 5. The CDR3 is 16 residues long. The CDR3 coding sequence is TGTGCCAGCAGCCCGGGACAGGGCTATAGCAATCAGCCCCAGCATTTT. Translation: CASSPGQGYSNQPQHF.

At least ten counts were recorded for this clonotype. V gene TRBV28 combines with J gene TRBJ2-2; the D gene is possibly TRBD1 (6 bases). CDR3 length: 15 amino acids. The V and J ends lost 2 bases and 1 base respectively, with 8 bases between them. Germline CDR1 MDHEN, CDR2 SYDVKM. The CDR3 sequence: CASSLADRNTGELFF. CDR3 sequence (DNA): TGTGCCAGCAGTTTAGCGGACAGGAACACCGGGGAGCTGTTTTTT.

There are many counts of this clonotype. V is TRBV5-6 and J is TRBJ2-3; TRBD1 or TRBD2 may be the D gene (6 bases each). The CDR3 is 15 amino acids. Between the trimmed V and J ends, which lost 4 bases and 1 base, there was a span of 13 bases. The germline V gene encodes CDR1 SGHDT and CDR2 YYEEEE. The CDR3 DNA follows: TGTGCCAGCAGCCCCTTACGGGGGCGCACAGATACGCAGTATTTT. Its translation: CASSPLRGRTDTQYF.

This clonotype was picked up many times. V and J are TRBV20-1 and TRBJ1-5; D possibly corresponds to TRBD1 (5 bases). Trimming took off 2 bases at V and 0 bases at J, with 11 bases between the two ends. Germline CDR1 and CDR2: DFQATT and SNEGSKA (reference sequence). This CDR3 spans 15 amino acids. CDR3 protein: CSARTRVNSNQPQHF. The CDR3 DNA reads as TGCAGTGCTAGAACCAGGGTAAATAGCAATCAGCCCCAGCATTTT.

At least ten counts were recorded for this clonotype. This chain uses TRBV5-6 with TRBJ1-5, with D possibly TRBD1 on 6 matching bases. The CDR3 runs 13 residues. Between the trimmed V and J ends, which lost 0 bases and 9 bases, there was a span of 10 bases. CDR1 and CDR2 from the germline V gene are SGHDT and YYEEEE. The CDR3 protein is CASSLARGGPQHF. The DNA for the CDR3 is TGTGCCAGCAGCTTGGCGCGAGGGGGGCCCCAGCATTTT.

The gene calls are TRBV6-4 and TRBJ1-2; tentative D call: TRBD1 (5 bases). The CDR3 extends over 14 amino acids. Germline assignment: CDR1 MRHNA and CDR2 SNTAGT. The V gene lost 0 bases and the J gene lost 2 bases, with 7 bases spanning the gap. CDR3 nucleotides: TGTGCCAGCAGTGACTCACCAGGGAACTATGGCTACACCTTC. Encoded protein: CASSDSPGNYGYTF.

This clonotype was observed many times. The V gene is TRBV27, the J gene TRBJ1-6, with D unresolved. This CDR3 has 14 residues. V was trimmed by 2 bases and J by 6 bases, leaving 8 bases between them. The germline CDR1 and CDR2 sequences are MNHEY and SMNVEV (reference sequence). CDR3 in DNA: TGTGCCAGCAGTTTAGGATATCTTAATTCACCCCTCCACTTT. Translating it yields CASSLGYLNSPLHF.

This clonotype has ten or more counts. CDR3 in amino acids: CASSVLFSSGVNEQFF. CDR3 nucleotides: TGTGCCAGCAGCGTACTATTTTCTAGCGGGGTAAATGAGCAGTTCTTC. The V and J genes are TRBV9 and TRBJ2-1; 9 bases fit TRBD2. The germline gives CDR1 SGDLS, CDR2 YYNGEE. The CDR3 contains 16 residues. V shed 1 base and J 7 bases; nucleotides not matched to a gene: 9.

This clonotype was picked up many times. The chain combines TRBV9 with TRBJ2-3, with D tentatively TRBD1 or TRBD2 (5 bases each). V gave up 4 bases and J gave up 5 bases, with 20 bases separating them. The CDR3 runs to 16 residues. Germline V gene lookup returns CDR1 SGDLS and CDR2 YYNGEE. CDR3 DNA: TGTGCCAGCAGCCCGGGACGGGCCCTCACGGGAGATACGCAGTATTTT. Translation gives CASSPGRALTGDTQYF. The variable domain in full, with the rest retrieved from reference TRBV9 and TRBJ2-3, is DSGVTQTPKHLITATGQRVTLRCSPRSGDLSVYWYQQSLDQGLQFLIQYYNGEERAKGNILERFSAQQFPDLHSELNLSSLELGDSALYFCASSPGRALTGDTQYFGPGTRLTVL.

This clonotype was observed at least ten times. The V and J genes are TRBV24-1 and TRBJ1-1; D is uncertain. This CDR3 is 12 amino acids long. Germline V gene sequence: CDR1 KGHDR, CDR2 SFDVKD. Trimming pared 5 bases from V and 1 base from J, leaving 4 bases between. The CDR3 sequence: CATSGPNTEAFF. CDR3 nucleotide sequence: TGTGCCACCAGTGGTCCGAACACTGAAGCTTTCTTT.

This clonotype has at least ten counts. The V and J genes are TRBV6-5 and TRBJ2-7, with 13 bases matching TRBD2. The junction had 6 bases not matched to a gene; V was cut back by 6 bases and J by 7 bases. This CDR3 contains 14 residues. Germline assignment: CDR1 MNHEY and CDR2 SVGAGI. The CDR3 bases are TGTGCCAGCAGGACTAGCGGGGGGATGTGGGAGCAGTACTTC. It yields the protein CASRTSGGMWEQYF.

Points on this clonotype: The likely explanation is a read error, given a far larger clone one base away. The chain links TRBV5-6 to TRBJ2-1; tentative D call: TRBD2 (6 bases). This CDR3 comprises 14 residues. The germline V gene has CDR1 SGHDT and CDR2 YYEEEE. V gave up 3 bases and J gave up 10 bases, with 17 bases separating them. The CDR3 DNA is TGTGCCAGCAGCTCGGGACCGTCGCGGGACGAGCAGTTCTTC. Encoded protein: CASSSGPSRDEQFF. Looking up the rest from reference TRBV5-6 and TRBJ2-1 gives the full variable domain: DAGVTQSPTHLIKTRGQQVTLRCSPKSGHDTVSWYQQALGQGPQFIFQYYEEEERQRGNFPDRFSGHQFPNYSSELNVNALLLGDSALYLCASSSGPSRDEQFFGPGTRLTVL.

The rearrangement uses TRBV4-2 and TRBJ1-1; D not certain. This CDR3 is built from 15 residues. V was trimmed by 0 bases and J by 0 bases, leaving 8 bases between them. Per the germline V gene, CDR1 is LGHNA and CDR2 is YNFKEQ. The CDR3 nucleotides are TGTGCCAGCAGCCAAGACCCCCACCTGAACACTGAAGCTTTCTTT. Translating gives CASSQDPHLNTEAFF.

The sample holds many counts of this clonotype. CDR3 bases: TGCGCCAGCAGCTGGCGGGACAGGGGTTCCTACGAGCAGTACTTC. It specifies CASSWRDRGSYEQYF. This chain uses TRBV5-1 with TRBJ2-7; 10 bases line up with TRBD1. CDR1 and CDR2 (germline): SGHRS, YFSETQ. Trimming removed 3 bases from V and 1 base from J; junction bases left unmatched: 4. The CDR3 sequence is 15 residues long.

This clonotype was detected many times. The chain recombines TRBV3-1 with TRBJ1-6; a weak D match, TRBD1 (5 bases). The germline V gene has CDR1 LGHDT and CDR2 YNNKEL (reference sequence). The CDR3 has 19 amino acids. V lost 1 base and J lost 10, with 26 bases in between. CDR3 nucleotides: TGTGCCAGCAGCCAAGTTGTAGTAAGAAGGGACTCAACCGGGTCACCCCTCCACTTT. Protein product: CASSQVVVRRDSTGSPLHF.

This clonotype appeared a few times. The V call is TRBV30, the J call TRBJ1-4; D remains ambiguous. The V end was cut by 4 bases, the J end by 5 bases, with 11 bases between. Germline V gene lookup returns CDR1 GTSNPN and CDR2 SVGIG (reference sequence). This CDR3 spans 13 amino acids. The CDR3 is CAWTRWENEKLFF. CDR3 nucleotides: TGTGCCTGGACTAGGTGGGAGAATGAAAAACTGTTTTTT.

This clonotype was seen many times. V and J are TRBV7-2 and TRBJ2-7; 16 bases agree with TRBD2. CDR1 SGHTA and CDR2 FQGNSA come from the germline V gene. CDR3 length equals 16 residues. Trimming cost V 3 bases and J 6 bases; bases outside gene matches: 5. The CDR3 reads CASSLGLAGGQGEQYF. In DNA, the CDR3 is TGTGCCAGCAGCTTGGGACTAGCGGGGGGGCAGGGCGAGCAGTACTTC.

On this clonotype: A far larger clone is just one base off, so this is likely a read error. J is TRBJ2-7 and V is TRBV10-3; 10 nucleotides match TRBD2. The germline V gene has CDR1 ENHRY and CDR2 SYGVKD. The CDR3 sequence is 15 residues long. The V and J ends lost 5 bases and 7 bases, in that order; junction bases with no gene match: 11. CDR3 sequence (DNA): TGTGCCATCAGTTCTAGCGGGAGCGGGAACAATGAGCAGTACTTC. This gives the protein CAISSSGSGNNEQYF.

This clonotype has at least ten counts. This chain connects TRBV2 to TRBJ2-5; a possible D gene is TRBD2 (5 bases). The length of the CDR3 is 11 residues. Trimming left V 6 bases short and J 5 bases short, with 7 bases between. Germline loops: CDR1 SNHLY, CDR2 FYNNEI. The CDR3 DNA follows: TGTGCCAGCAGGGAGGTGGAGACCCAGTACTTC. The encoded protein is CASREVETQYF.